Listed here are 30 T cell receptor beta chains from one sample, sequenced in a study of OX40 agonist ivuxolimab in advanced cancers. Profiled with immunoSEQ multiplex PCR; TCRdb holds only in-frame clones, not every one. The sample lists some 99,000 clones, 94% occurring once. This specimen was CD4+ or CD8+ T cells sorted from blood, taken in a trial of the OX40 agonist ivuxolimab. The receptors come from an adult with an advanced solid tumor such as melanoma, head and neck, liver or kidney cancer.

The rearrangement links TRBV11-2 to TRBJ2-7; unclear D gene. CDR3 length: 15 amino acids. Trimming left V 5 bases short and J 2 bases short, with 16 bases between. Germline V CDR1 and CDR2: SGHAT, FQNNGV. CDR3 in amino acids: CASSPIRGHPYEQYF. The DNA for the CDR3 is TGTGCCAGCAGCCCTATTCGCGGTCATCCCTACGAGCAGTACTTC.

This sequence joins TRBV5-5 and TRBJ1-4; 8 bases are shared with TRBD1. CDR3 size: 13 residues. V trimming: 6 bases; J trimming: 8 bases; junction bases outside the gene matches: 6. From germline, CDR1 is SGHKS and CDR2 YYEKEE (reference sequence). CDR3 DNA sequence: TGTGCCAGCACCCAGGGGGCGGAGGAAAAACTGTTTTTT. It codes for CASTQGAEEKLFF.

CDR3 residues: CASSLRQGQETQYF. The DNA of the CDR3 is TGTGCCAGCAGCCTCAGACAGGGGCAAGAGACCCAGTACTTC. The J gene is TRBJ2-5, the V gene TRBV27, with TRBD1 matching over 8 bases. This CDR3 contains 14 residues. Germline V gene lookup returns CDR1 MNHEY and CDR2 SMNVEV (reference sequence). The V and J ends lost 6 bases and 2 bases, in that order; junction bases with no gene match: 5.

This sequence joins TRBV9 and TRBJ2-3, with D possibly being TRBD2 (6 bases). CDR1 is SGDLS, CDR2 YYNGEE, per germline. The V gene lost 4 bases and the J gene lost 2 bases, with 14 bases spanning the gap. The CDR3 runs 15 residues. CDR3 coding DNA: TGTGCCAGCAGCCCGCACCGGGACTCCACAGATACGCAGTATTTT. Encoded protein: CASSPHRDSTDTQYF.

This clone was observed a few times. The chain employs TRBV6-1 and TRBJ1-5, with D perhaps matching TRBD1 (5 bases). The CDR3 runs 14 residues. The germline V gene has CDR1 MNHNS and CDR2 SASEGT. Trimming cost V 6 bases and J 3 bases, with 12 bases left between them. DNA for the CDR3: TGTGCCAGCAGATGGGGTGGGACCAATCAGCCCCAGCATTTT. It codes for CASRWGGTNQPQHF.

The chain employs TRBV29-1 and TRBJ1-1; 7 bases line up with TRBD1. CDR3 length: 15 residues. Losses at the gene ends were 6 bases for V and 0 bases for J; bases not matched to a gene: 10. Germline CDR1 is SQVTM and CDR2 is ANQGSEA. The CDR3 nucleotides are TGCAGCGTGGTTACTGCCGGGACAGTGAACACTGAAGCTTTCTTT. Residues: CSVVTAGTVNTEAFF.

The V call is TRBV7-2, the J call TRBJ1-5, with TRBD1 matching over 8 bases. The germline V gene has CDR1 SGHTA and CDR2 FQGNSA. With 4 bases clipped from V and 6 bases from J, the junction kept 2 bases outside the gene matches. The CDR3 is 13 amino acids. The CDR3 DNA reads as TGTGCCAGCAGCTCGGACAGGGTTCAGCCCCAGCATTTT. It translates to CASSSDRVQPQHF.

The gene calls are TRBV19 and TRBJ1-2; D remains unclear. Germline V gives CDR1 LNHDA, CDR2 SQIVND (reference sequence). Trimming cost V 9 bases and J 2 bases, with 16 bases left between them. The CDR3 extends over 14 amino acids. The CDR3 reads CASTLRTGNYGYTF. In DNA form, the CDR3 reads TGTGCCAGCACCCTCCGGACGGGGAACTATGGCTACACCTTC.

V gene TRBV27 combines with J gene TRBJ1-2; TRBD1 is a possible D gene (5 bases). The CDR3 extends over 15 amino acids. The V end lost 3 bases, the J end lost 4 bases, and 15 bases lay between the germline ends. Germline-derived CDR1 and CDR2 are MNHEY and SMNVEV (reference sequence). CDR3 region: CASSFYGDGPYGYTF. Here the CDR3 DNA reads TGTGCCAGCAGTTTCTACGGGGACGGCCCCTATGGCTACACCTTC.

J is TRBJ2-5 and V is TRBV7-4, with D maybe TRBD1 (5 bases). V was trimmed by 2 bases and J by 1 base, leaving 8 bases between them. Per the germline V gene, CDR1 is SGHVT and CDR2 is SQSDAQ. The CDR3 consists of 14 residues. CDR3 in DNA: TGTGCCAGCAGCTTAAGCAGGGTCCAAGAGACCCAGTACTTC. Its protein is CASSLSRVQETQYF.

The chain uses TRBV28 and TRBJ2-4, with D tentatively TRBD1 (5 bases). The V and J ends lost 7 bases and 0 bases respectively, with 10 bases between them. Germline V gene lookup returns CDR1 MDHEN and CDR2 SYDVKM. This CDR3 comprises 14 residues. This CDR3 is CASTAGLAKNIQYF. The CDR3 region has the DNA TGTGCCAGCACGGCAGGGCTAGCCAAAAACATTCAGTACTTC.

The chain has TRBV30 and TRBJ1-2, with D possibly matching TRBD1 (6 bases). Germline CDR1 GTSNPN, CDR2 SVGIG (reference sequence). V was cut by 0 bases and J by 4 bases, with 12 bases left in between. This CDR3 has 14 residues. The CDR3 is CAWSVTTGIYGYTF. For the CDR3, the DNA is TGTGCCTGGAGTGTAACCACAGGGATCTATGGCTACACCTTC.

J is TRBJ1-5 and V is TRBV28; no definite D call. Germline loops: CDR1 MDHEN, CDR2 SYDVKM. The length of the CDR3 is 12 residues. V was shortened by 7 bases and J by 3 bases, with 7 bases between the two germline ends. CDR3 DNA sequence: TGTGCCAGCACAACATTCAATCAGCCCCAGCATTTT. Its protein product is CASTTFNQPQHF.

This chain links TRBV5-4 with TRBJ2-2, with D uncertain. The CDR3 runs to 16 residues. Germline V gene sequence: CDR1 SGHNT, CDR2 YYREEE (reference sequence). V dropped 4 bases and J dropped 2 bases, with 15 bases sitting between them. CDR3: CASSPLKGTNTGELFF. The CDR3 bases are TGTGCCAGCAGCCCCCTAAAGGGAACAAACACCGGGGAGCTGTTTTTT.

The V gene is TRBV5-1, the J gene TRBJ2-1; 14 positions match TRBD2. The CDR3 runs to 14 residues. CDR1 is SGHRS, CDR2 YFSETQ, per germline. V dropped 7 bases and J dropped 10; count of bases not matched to a gene: 7. The CDR3 is CASREGTSGREQFF. The CDR3 DNA follows: TGCGCCAGCCGGGAAGGGACTAGCGGGAGAGAGCAGTTCTTC.

This clone appeared a single time. This chain uses TRBV28 with TRBJ1-3; no definite D call. This CDR3 has 16 residues. With 4 bases removed from V and 4 bases from J, the gap between germline ends came to 17 bases. CDR1 and CDR2 (germline): MDHEN, SYDVKM. This chain's CDR3 is CASSSYGLPLGNTIYF. In nucleotides, the CDR3 is TGTGCCAGCAGTTCATACGGACTACCCCTCGGAAACACCATATATTTT.

This sequence joins TRBV11-2 and TRBJ1-1; weak D call: TRBD1 (5 bases). This CDR3 has 13 amino acids. V lost 6 bases, J lost 4 bases, and 12 bases lay in between. CDR1 is SGHAT, CDR2 FQNNGV, per germline. The CDR3 sequence: CASSPQRGTEAFF. CDR3 nucleotide sequence: TGTGCCAGCAGTCCACAGAGGGGCACTGAAGCTTTCTTT.

Written as DNA, the CDR3 is TGTGCCAGCAGTTTTGTCACAGGGCCTCTCCTAGCCAAAAACATTCAGTACTTC. Translation gives CASSFVTGPLLAKNIQYF. The chain links TRBV27 to TRBJ2-4; a possible D gene is TRBD1 (6 bases). The V gene lost 3 bases and the J gene lost 0 bases, with 18 bases spanning the gap. The CDR3 contains 18 residues. Germline V gene data show CDR1 as MNHEY and CDR2 as SMNVEV (reference sequence).

V gene TRBV21-1 combines with J gene TRBJ1-4; whether TRBD1, the table's D call, matches the DNA was not checked. TRBV21-1 is a known pseudogene. The CDR3 has 16 amino acids. The CDR3 protein is CASSKPGQGVDEKLFF. DNA of the CDR3: TGTGCCAGCAGCAAACCGGGGCAGGGGGTCGATGAAAAACTGTTTTTT.

This chain links TRBV18 with TRBJ2-1, with D hard to call. The V gene lost 6 bases and the J gene lost 0 bases, with 6 bases spanning the gap. Germline-derived CDR1 and CDR2 are KGHSH and LQKENI. CDR3 length equals 13 residues. The CDR3 loop reads CASSVGSYNEQFF. In nucleotides, the CDR3 is TGTGCCAGCTCCGTAGGCTCCTACAATGAGCAGTTCTTC.

The rearrangement joins TRBV12-5 to TRBJ2-4; D unclear. The CDR3 runs to 11 residues. Germline V gene lookup returns CDR1 LGHNT and CDR2 FRNRAP. With 2 bases removed from V and 8 bases from J, the gap between germline ends came to 4 bases. The CDR3 region is CASGLIDIQYF. Here the CDR3 DNA reads TGTGCTAGTGGTTTGATCGACATTCAGTACTTC. Variable domain in full (rest from reference TRBV12-5 and TRBJ2-4): DARVTQTPRHKVTEMGQEVTMRCQPILGHNTVFWYRQTMMQGLELLAYFRNRAPLDDSGMPKDRFSAEMPDATLATLKIQPSEPRDSAVYFCASGLIDIQYFGAGTRLSVL.

The CDR3 region is CASSLDRVFNRSYGYTF. The DNA for the CDR3 is TGTGCCAGCAGCTTGGACAGGGTATTCAATCGTAGCTATGGCTACACCTTC. The genes are TRBV11-2 and TRBJ1-2; 8 bases align to TRBD1. The trim removed 3 bases at V and 4 bases at J, leaving 13 bases unmatched. Per germline, CDR1 SGHAT and CDR2 FQNNGV. The CDR3 is made up of 17 amino acids. The full variable domain, in which reference TRBV11-2 and TRBJ1-2 provide the parts outside the CDR3, is EAGVAQSPRYKIIEKRQSVAFWCNPISGHATLYWYQQILGQGPKLLIQFQNNGVVDDSQLPKDRFSAERLKGVDSTLKIQPAKLEDSAVYLCASSLDRVFNRSYGYTFGSGTRLTVV.

The chain combines TRBV5-6 with TRBJ2-5, with D uncertain. Trimming left V 0 bases short and J 0 bases short, with 6 bases between. Germline lookup yields CDR1 SGHDT and CDR2 YYEEEE. CDR3 length: 14 amino acids. The CDR3 is CASSLGQHQETQYF. The CDR3 DNA reads as TGTGCCAGCAGCTTGGGGCAGCACCAAGAGACCCAGTACTTC.

This rearrangement joins TRBV5-6 to TRBJ1-6; perhaps TRBD1 as D (5 bases). The CDR3 loop spans 17 amino acids. V lost 5 bases and J lost 2, with 17 bases in between. Germline values: CDR1 SGHDT, CDR2 YYEEEE. This CDR3 reads CASSYERGKAYNSPLHF. Here the CDR3 DNA reads TGTGCCAGCAGTTATGAGAGGGGAAAGGCCTATAATTCACCCCTCCACTTT.

V and J are TRBV9 and TRBJ1-2; TRBD1 matches 9 bases. V shed 4 bases, J shed 2 bases, and the junction held 9 bases outside the gene matches. The CDR3 is made up of 16 amino acids. Germline V lookup: CDR1 SGDLS, CDR2 YYNGEE. The CDR3 sequence is CASSPHPGTGNYGYTF. In DNA, the CDR3 is TGTGCCAGCAGCCCGCACCCCGGGACAGGGAACTATGGCTACACCTTC.

CDR3 region: CASRTLDSGILEQYF. The DNA of the CDR3 is TGTGCCAGCAGAACCCTTGATAGCGGAATTCTGGAGCAGTACTTC. This chain uses TRBV6-5 with TRBJ2-7; tentatively, D is TRBD2 (6 bases). The V gene's germline CDR1 is MNHEY and CDR2 SVGAGI. The CDR3 sequence is 15 residues long. V was cut by 6 bases and J by 7 bases, with 22 bases left in between.

The chain employs TRBV7-3 and TRBJ2-7, with D possibly being TRBD1 (6 bases). With 2 bases removed from V and 7 bases from J, the gap between germline ends came to 15 bases. CDR3 length: 14 residues. Germline loops: CDR1 SGHTA, CDR2 FQGTGA. The CDR3 DNA reads as TGTGCCAGCAGCTTACGGGCTTCGCAGGGGGAGCAGTACTTC. Translated: CASSLRASQGEQYF.

This clone was picked up one time. CDR3 DNA: TGTGCCAGCAGTTTCCCCGGGACTCGTAATGAGCAGTTCTTC. As protein: CASSFPGTRNEQFF. The chain couples TRBV28 to TRBJ2-1, with a possible D match to TRBD2 (6 bases). The CDR3 is 14 amino acids. Germline V gene lookup returns CDR1 MDHEN and CDR2 SYDVKM. Trimming took off 3 bases at V and 7 bases at J, with 13 bases between the two ends.

The V and J genes are TRBV6-1 and TRBJ2-3; D remains ambiguous. Germline lookup yields CDR1 MNHNS and CDR2 SASEGT. The V end was cut by 7 bases, the J end by 3 bases, with 11 bases between. The CDR3 length is 13 residues. CDR3: CASKPAGTDTQYF. CDR3 DNA: TGTGCCAGCAAGCCCGCCGGGACAGATACGCAGTATTTT.

CDR3 coding DNA: TGTGCCAGCAGCCTGGGAGGGACAGCTGGAAACACCATATATTTT. Encoded protein: CASSLGGTAGNTIYF. The chain links TRBV11-3 to TRBJ1-3; 7 bases are shared with TRBD1. This CDR3 comprises 15 residues. CDR1 is SGHNT, CDR2 YENEEA, per germline. J gave up 2 bases and V 5 bases, and 6 bases lay outside the gene matches.